Each of the 26 T cell receptor beta chains below was sequenced from the same sample in a study of T-cell memory formation after mild COVID-19. Using its own MiXCR run on the 5' RACE reads, TCRdb lists one record per CDR3 protein. The table records around 340,000 distinct CDR3 sequences, approximately 15% of them present only once. The sequenced sample consisted of PBMCs or a T cell subset sorted from them (not recorded which). These TCRs come from a young man who had mild COVID-19 (a few samples of this study predate the infection). Cell type and time point are not known.

This clonotype was found a few times. V gene TRBV5-1 combines with J gene TRBJ2-3, with 11 bases that match TRBD2. Germline-derived CDR1 and CDR2 are SGHRS and YFSETQ. This CDR3 has 16 amino acids. With 3 bases clipped from V and 6 bases from J, the junction kept 9 bases outside the gene matches. CDR3 sequence (DNA): TGCGCCAGCAGCTCTACCCTTAGCGGGGGGGCCGATACGCAGTATTTT. It encodes CASSSTLSGGADTQYF.

This clonotype was seen repeatedly, ten times or more. This sequence joins TRBV23-1 and TRBJ1-4; D call uncertain. TRBV23-1 is recorded as an ORF, its role being uncertain. The CDR3 is made up of 15 amino acids. Trimming pared 4 bases from V and 4 bases from J, leaving 13 bases between. CDR3 loop: CASSREEPHNEKLFF. The CDR3 nucleotides read TGCGCCAGCAGTCGAGAGGAGCCGCATAATGAAAAACTGTTTTTT.

The table lists this clonotype with a few counts. One end of the junction varies from germline; a read error may be responsible. The rearrangement uses TRBV12-3 or TRBV12-4 and TRBJ2-1; D remains ambiguous. The length of the CDR3 is 11 residues. As DNA, the CDR3 is TGTGCCAGCAGTTTAGCGCCTCCCCGGTGGTTC. This sequence encodes CASSLAPPRWF.

This clonotype was picked up a small number of times. The genes are TRBV5-1 and TRBJ2-6; no firm D call. CDR1 is SGHRS and CDR2 is YFSETQ in the germline V gene. V lost 9 bases, J lost 0 bases, and 16 bases lay in between. The CDR3 spans 16 residues. The CDR3 DNA sequence: TGCGCCACCCACGACGGATTGAGCTCTGGGGCCAACGTCCTGACTTTC. Translated: CATHDGLSSGANVLTF.

This clonotype was detected a few times. The J gene is TRBJ1-5, the V gene TRBV20-1; D is unresolved. The germline gives CDR1 DFQATT, CDR2 SNEGSKA (reference sequence). V was cut by 0 bases and J by 4 bases, with 4 bases left in between. CDR3 length: 12 residues. The CDR3: CSARDLNQPQHF. In DNA, the CDR3 is TGCAGTGCTAGAGATCTTAATCAGCCCCAGCATTTT.

This clonotype was counted a few times. V and J are TRBV7-8 and TRBJ2-7; TRBD2 matches 9 bases. The CDR3 consists of 14 residues. The V gene end was trimmed by 5 bases and the J gene end by 2 bases; junction bases not matched to a gene: 4. Germline V CDR1 and CDR2: SGHVS, FQNEAQ. In DNA, the CDR3 is TGTGCCAGCAGCGCTAGCGGGACGCCCTACGAGCAGTACTTC. This translates into CASSASGTPYEQYF.

The chain is built from TRBV29-1 and TRBJ2-1, with 9 positions matching TRBD2. CDR1 and CDR2 from the germline V gene are SQVTM and ANQGSEA. J was trimmed by 3 bases and V by 4 bases; bases with no gene match: 4. There are 14 residues in the CDR3. This CDR3 is CSVVRAGGYNEQFF. For the CDR3, the DNA is TGCAGCGTTGTCCGAGCGGGGGGCTACAATGAGCAGTTCTTC.

This clonotype turned up a few times. The rearrangement uses TRBV4-1 and TRBJ1-6, with TRBD1 matching 8 bases. The germline gives CDR1 MGHRA, CDR2 YSYEKL. This CDR3 has 15 amino acids. J was trimmed by 9 bases and V by 2 bases; bases with no gene match: 6. In nucleotides, the CDR3 is TGCGCCAGCAGCCAACCCGACAGGGGAGGTTCACCCCTCCACTTT. Translated, it gives CASSQPDRGGSPLHF.

This clonotype was seen many times. The chain joins TRBV5-1 to TRBJ1-1; D gene unclear. Germline lookup yields CDR1 SGHRS and CDR2 YFSETQ. Trimming left V 8 bases short and J 4 bases short, with 15 bases between. CDR3 length: 13 residues. CDR3 DNA sequence: TGCGCCAGTACCCCAGGTGAGGGCACTGAAGCTTTCTTT. Its protein is CASTPGEGTEAFF.

V is TRBV5-1 and J is TRBJ1-2; 7 bases align to TRBD1. Germline V gene data show CDR1 as SGHRS and CDR2 as YFSETQ. The ends lost 4 bases at V and 4 bases at J; junction bases unmatched: 4. The CDR3 is 13 residues long. In DNA form, the CDR3 reads TGCGCCAGCAGCACCGGACAGGCCTATGGCTACACCTTC. As protein: CASSTGQAYGYTF.

The gene calls are TRBV7-9 and TRBJ2-7; the D gene is possibly TRBD1 (6 bases). The CDR3 has 14 amino acids. Germline V lookup: CDR1 SEHNR, CDR2 FQNEAQ (reference sequence). V gave up 1 base and J gave up 3 bases, with 10 bases separating them. CDR3 bases: TGTGCCAGCAGCTTAGGACAGGCTTTCTACGAGCAGTACTTC. Translated, it gives CASSLGQAFYEQYF.

The sample holds a few counts of this clonotype. The chain combines TRBV10-3 with TRBJ2-2; possibly TRBD1 for D (5 bases). From germline, CDR1 is ENHRY and CDR2 SYGVKD. This CDR3 spans 14 amino acids. V was shortened by 3 bases and J by 5 bases, with 10 bases between the two germline ends. CDR3: CAISEGDRTGELFF. CDR3 nucleotide sequence: TGTGCCATCAGTGAAGGGGATAGGACCGGGGAGCTGTTTTTT.

This clonotype was seen only a few times. The chain recombines TRBV7-7 with TRBJ2-5; a weak D match, TRBD1 (5 bases). The germline V gene encodes CDR1 SSHAT and CDR2 FNYEAQ (reference sequence). The ends were cut back, 5 bases at V and 5 bases at J, with 15 bases in the middle. The CDR3 has 14 residues. The CDR3: CASSTGPHRETQYF. The CDR3 coding sequence is TGTGCCAGCAGCACAGGACCCCACCGCGAGACCCAGTACTTC.

A remark on this clonotype: A read error may be the cause here, since a much bigger clone is one base away. The chain carries TRBV12-3 or TRBV12-4 and TRBJ1-2; TRBD1 matches 8 bases. The ends lost 2 bases at V and 4 bases at J; junction bases unmatched: 3. This CDR3 has 14 amino acids. The CDR3 bases are TGTGCCAGCAGTTTACAGGGGGCTATCTATGGCTACACCTTC. Protein product: CASSLQGAIYGYTF.

This clonotype has more than one count but fewer than ten. This chain uses TRBV4-2 with TRBJ2-5; 7 nucleotides agree with TRBD2. This CDR3 has 18 amino acids. After removal of 0 bases from V and 2 bases from J, the junction contained 12 bases not matched to a gene. Germline V gives CDR1 LGHNA, CDR2 YNFKEQ. The CDR3 DNA reads TGTGCCAGCAGCCAAGAGGGGAGGGGACTTGGAACTCAAGAGACCCAGTACTTC. Its translation is CASSQEGRGLGTQETQYF.

This clonotype has a count of ten or more. V is TRBV7-2 and J is TRBJ2-1; 13 nucleotides agree with TRBD2. This CDR3 is 15 amino acids long. The V gene's germline CDR1 is SGHTA and CDR2 FQGNSA. J was trimmed by 5 bases and V by 4 bases; bases with no gene match: 2. CDR3 sequence (DNA): TGTGCCAGCAGCTGGGGACTAGCGGGGAACAATGAGCAGTTCTTC. Its protein is CASSWGLAGNNEQFF.

This clonotype was detected a few times. The V gene is TRBV29-1, the J gene TRBJ2-7, with TRBD1 identical over 9 bases. V trimming: 7 bases; J trimming: 5 bases; junction bases outside the gene matches: 6. The CDR3 runs 12 residues. Germline V gene data show CDR1 as SQVTM and CDR2 as ANQGSEA. CDR3 sequence: CSALQGAHEQYF. CDR3 DNA: TGCAGCGCCCTACAGGGGGCCCACGAGCAGTACTTC.

The V and J genes are TRBV4-3 and TRBJ1-2, with 7 nucleotides matching TRBD1. J was trimmed by 8 bases and V by 1 base; bases with no gene match: 10. Germline values: CDR1 LGHNA, CDR2 YSLEER. The CDR3 is 15 amino acids. The CDR3 sequence: CASSQVPTGTWGYTF. As DNA, the CDR3 is TGCGCCAGCAGCCAAGTGCCGACAGGGACATGGGGCTACACCTTC.

This chain connects TRBV12-3 or TRBV12-4 to TRBJ2-3, with 12 bases matching TRBD2. The junction had 6 bases not matched to a gene; V was cut back by 2 bases and J by 3 bases. This CDR3 region has 17 residues. The CDR3 protein is CASSLTRTSGETDTQYF. The DNA of the CDR3 is TGTGCCAGCAGTTTAACTCGGACTAGCGGGGAGACAGATACGCAGTATTTT.

The rearrangement links TRBV5-5 to TRBJ2-3; 16 bases map to TRBD2. The CDR3 is made up of 17 amino acids. The germline gives CDR1 SGHKS, CDR2 YYEKEE (reference sequence). With 6 bases clipped from V and 6 bases from J, the junction kept 10 bases outside the gene matches. The CDR3, as DNA: TGTGCCAGCACCGGGACTAGCGGGGGGGTACTCGGGGATACGCAGTATTTT. Translating gives CASTGTSGGVLGDTQYF.

This clonotype has at least ten counts. The V call is TRBV7-2, the J call TRBJ2-7, with a possible D match to TRBD1 (6 bases). The CDR3 has 14 residues. The V gene's germline CDR1 is SGHTA and CDR2 FQGNSA. V was trimmed by 0 bases and J by 4 bases, leaving 10 bases between them. The DNA for the CDR3 is TGTGCCAGCAGCTTAGCGCTGGGGGCGTACGAGCAGTACTTC. Protein product: CASSLALGAYEQYF.

This chain links TRBV7-2 with TRBJ2-7; unclear D gene. Trimming removed 1 base at V and 0 bases at J, with 7 bases between. This CDR3 comprises 14 residues. Germline assignment: CDR1 SGHTA and CDR2 FQGNSA. The CDR3: CASSLVTASYEQYV. DNA of the CDR3: TGTGCCAGCAGCTTAGTGACGGCCTCCTACGAGCAGTACGTC.

The V gene is TRBV12-3 or TRBV12-4, the J gene TRBJ2-1; D not certain. This CDR3 is built from 16 residues. Trimming shortened V by 2 bases and J by 0 bases, and 11 bases separated the two germline ends. The CDR3 loop reads CASSLPHFSSYNEQFF. The CDR3 DNA is TGTGCCAGCAGTTTACCTCATTTTAGCTCCTACAATGAGCAGTTCTTC.

This chain connects TRBV11-2 to TRBJ2-1; 8 bases agree with TRBD1. The V gene's germline CDR1 is SGHAT and CDR2 FQNNGV. The CDR3 covers 15 residues. V lost 4 bases to trimming and J lost 5 bases; unmatched junction nucleotides: 7. DNA for the CDR3: TGTGCCAGCAGCTCTGGACAGGGCGGCCACAATGAGCAGTTCTTC. This translates into CASSSGQGGHNEQFF.

This clonotype has a count of ten or more. The V call is TRBV29-1, the J call TRBJ1-6; tentatively, D is TRBD1 (5 bases). Germline V gene lookup returns CDR1 SQVTM and CDR2 ANQGSEA. This CDR3 spans 13 amino acids. The ends were cut back, 6 bases at V and 7 bases at J, with 13 bases in the middle. The CDR3 is CSVGDASNSPLHF. The CDR3 nucleotides are TGCAGCGTAGGGGACGCAAGCAATTCACCCCTCCACTTT.

The chain has TRBV12-3 or TRBV12-4 and TRBJ2-3; 7 bases match TRBD1. The J segment lost 7 bases and the V segment lost 6 bases, leaving 10 bases of the junction unmatched. The CDR3 is 14 amino acids. The CDR3 protein is CASRGTELPHTQYF. The CDR3 DNA reads as TGTGCCAGCAGGGGGACAGAATTACCCCATACGCAGTATTTT.